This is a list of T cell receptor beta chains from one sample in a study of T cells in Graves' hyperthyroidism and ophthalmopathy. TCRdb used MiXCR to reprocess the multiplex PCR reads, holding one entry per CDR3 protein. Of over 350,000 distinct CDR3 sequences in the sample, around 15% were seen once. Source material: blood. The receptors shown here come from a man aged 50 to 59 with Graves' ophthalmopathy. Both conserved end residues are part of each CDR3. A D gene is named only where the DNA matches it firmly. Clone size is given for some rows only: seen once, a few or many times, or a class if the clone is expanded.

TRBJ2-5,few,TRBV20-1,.,TGCAGTGCTAGTCCCGAAGAGACCCAGTACTTC,CSASPEETQYF
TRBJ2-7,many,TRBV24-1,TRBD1,TGTGCCACCGGGTCAGACAGGGGTGGCTTTAAACCCACAGCCTACGAGCAGTACTTC,CATGSDRGGFKPTAYEQYF
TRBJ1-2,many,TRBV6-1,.,TGTGCCAGCAGGAAACAGGGCTCTATCTATGGCTACACCTTC,CASRKQGSIYGYTF
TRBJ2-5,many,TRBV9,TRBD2,TGTGCCAGCAGCGAGAGACTAGCGTATGAGACCCAGTACTTC,CASSERLAYETQYF
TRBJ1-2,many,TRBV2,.,TGTGCCAGCAGTGAAGGAAACTATGGCTACACCTTC,CASSEGNYGYTF
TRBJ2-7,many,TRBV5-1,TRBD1,TGCGCCAGCAGCTTAAGTGGGTCAGGGGGCCGATCGGAGCAGTACTTC,CASSLSGSGGRSEQYF
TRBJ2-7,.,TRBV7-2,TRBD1,TGTGCCAGCAGCACCCGGGACAGGGTTTCCTACGAGCAGTACTTC,CASSTRDRVSYEQYF
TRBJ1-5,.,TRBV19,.,TGTGCCAGTAGTACCCGGGACACCGTGGGGCCCCAGCATTTT,CASSTRDTVGPQHF
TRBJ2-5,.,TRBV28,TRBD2,TGTGCCAGTATAGCGGGGGGGCACCTCCAAGAGACCCAGTACTTC,CASIAGGHLQETQYF
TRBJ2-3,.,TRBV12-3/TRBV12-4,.,TGTGCCAGCATTAGAGGGGGGGGATCTGATACGCAGTATTTT,CASIRGGGSDTQYF
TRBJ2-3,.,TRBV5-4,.,TGTGCCAGCAGCCCCCAAGACAGCACAGATACGCAGTATTTT,CASSPQDSTDTQYF
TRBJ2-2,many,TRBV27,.,TGTGCCAGCTCGCCGGCGGGACCGGTGGGCGGGGAGCTGTTTTTT,CASSPAGPVGGELFF
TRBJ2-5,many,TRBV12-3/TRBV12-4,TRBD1,TGTGCCAGCAGTTATACAGGGGGAGAGACCCAGTACTTC,CASSYTGGETQYF
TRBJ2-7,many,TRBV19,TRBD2,TGTGCCAGTAGTGGACTAGCGGGAGTCGGTGAGCAGTACTTC,CASSGLAGVGEQYF
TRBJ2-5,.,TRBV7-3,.,TGTGCCAGCAGCTTAACGTGGGCAGAGACCCAGTACTTC,CASSLTWAETQYF
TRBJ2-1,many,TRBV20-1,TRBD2,TGCAGTGCTAGATGGGACTACCGCTCCTACAATGAGCAGTTCTTC,CSARWDYRSYNEQFF
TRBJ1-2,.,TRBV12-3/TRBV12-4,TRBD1,TGTGCCAGCAGTCCGACCCCCGGGACAGGAGCCTCTAACTATGGCTACACCTTC,CASSPTPGTGASNYGYTF
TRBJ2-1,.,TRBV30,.,TGTGCCTGGAGCGGAGGGATGGACAATGAGCAGTTCTTC,CAWSGGMDNEQFF
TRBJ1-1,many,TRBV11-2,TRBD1,TGTGCCAGCAGCGAAAACAGGGGGCGGTTCACTGAAGCTTTCTTT,CASSENRGRFTEAFF
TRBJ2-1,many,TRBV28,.,TGTGCCCACCGGGGCTTACGCAGCTCCTACAATGAGCAGTTCTTC,CAHRGLRSSYNEQFF
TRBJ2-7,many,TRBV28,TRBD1,TGTGCCAGCAGAGAGACAGGGTTTGGCTACGAGCAGTACTTC,CASRETGFGYEQYF
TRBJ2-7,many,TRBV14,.,TGTGCCAGCAGCCCCGGGGCGGGATCCTACGAGCAGTACTTC,CASSPGAGSYEQYF
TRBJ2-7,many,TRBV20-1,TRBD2,TGCAGTGCTGACGGCGAACAGGGACCGGGGCTAGCGGGCTACGAGCAGTACTTC,CSADGEQGPGLAGYEQYF
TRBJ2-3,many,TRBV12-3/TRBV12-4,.,TGTGCCAGCAGTTTTCTCCCGATTCGGGTCTCAGATGGGACAGATACGCAGTATTTT,CASSFLPIRVSDGTDTQYF
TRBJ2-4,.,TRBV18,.,TGTGCCAGCTCAATGTCGGGACTCCGGGGCGAAAACATTCAGTACTTC,CASSMSGLRGENIQYF
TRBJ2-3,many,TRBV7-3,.,TGTGCCAGCAGCGCCCACGGACAGTTAGGAGATACGCAGTATTTT,CASSAHGQLGDTQYF
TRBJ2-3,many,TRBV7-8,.,TGTGCCAGCAGTCTCGACGAACCGGGCGATACGCAGTATTTT,CASSLDEPGDTQYF
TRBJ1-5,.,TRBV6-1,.,TGTGCCAGCAGTACGGGACTAACAAGCACAGATACGCAGCATTTT,CASSTGLTSTDTQHF
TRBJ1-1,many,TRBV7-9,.,TGTGCCAGCAGCTTAGATCGGCCGAGCGCTGAAGCTTTCTTT,CASSLDRPSAEAFF
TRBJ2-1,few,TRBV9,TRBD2,TGTGCCAGCAGCGTAGGAGCGGGAAGCTCCTACAATGAGCAGTTCTTC,CASSVGAGSSYNEQFF
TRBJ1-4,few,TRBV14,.,TGTGCCAGCAGCCAACCAGGGTATGGTGAAAAACTGTTTTTT,CASSQPGYGEKLFF
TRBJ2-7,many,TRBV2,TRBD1,TGTGCCAGCAGGTACCGGGACAGGTTCAACGAGCAGTACTTC,CASRYRDRFNEQYF
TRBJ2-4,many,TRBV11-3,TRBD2,TGTGCCAGCAGCTCACGGGGACTAGCGGGAGGATTAGCCAAAAACATTCAGTACTTC,CASSSRGLAGGLAKNIQYF
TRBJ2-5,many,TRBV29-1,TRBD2,TGCAGCGTTGAAGGCGGGAGCTGGGTGGGGACCCAGTACTTC,CSVEGGSWVGTQYF
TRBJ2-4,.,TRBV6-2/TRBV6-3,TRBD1,TGTGCCAGCAGCCGTCCCGGGACAGGGGATGAGGCCAAAAACATTCAGTACTTC,CASSRPGTGDEAKNIQYF
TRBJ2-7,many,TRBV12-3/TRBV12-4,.,TGTGCCAGCAGATGGGCCCGGGGCTCGATCTACGAGCAGTACTTC,CASRWARGSIYEQYF
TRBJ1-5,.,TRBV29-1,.,TGCAGCGTGGCCGGGACAATCAATCAGCCCCAGCATTTT,CSVAGTINQPQHF
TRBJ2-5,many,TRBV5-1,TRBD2,TGCGCCAGCAGCGAAGGACTAGCAGCGAACCAAGAGACCCAGTACTTC,CASSEGLAANQETQYF
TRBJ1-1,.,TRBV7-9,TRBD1,TGTGCCAGCACACCCATCGACAGGGGGGACACTGAAGCTTTCTTT,CASTPIDRGDTEAFF
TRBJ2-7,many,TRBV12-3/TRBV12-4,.,TGTGCCAGCAGTTTTATACGGGGGCGGGGCGAGCAGTACTTC,CASSFIRGRGEQYF
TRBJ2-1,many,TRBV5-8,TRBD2,TGTGCCAGCAGCTTGGCCGGGCGGGAGGGATTGAATGAGCAGTTCTTC,CASSLAGREGLNEQFF
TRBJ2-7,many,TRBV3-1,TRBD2,TGTGCCAGCAGCCAAGATGGGCTAGCGGGAGGCGAGCAGTACTTC,CASSQDGLAGGEQYF
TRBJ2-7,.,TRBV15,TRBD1,TGTGCCACCAGCAGAGAAGGGGCCGGGACAGGGGAGGTCGGCGAGCAGTACTTC,CATSREGAGTGEVGEQYF
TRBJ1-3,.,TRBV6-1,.,TGTGCCAGCAGTGAAAGGTCGAGAAGTTCTGGAAACACCATATATTTT,CASSERSRSSGNTIYF
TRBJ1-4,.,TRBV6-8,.,TGTGCCCAAGTTGGAGGGGCCAATCGAGAAAAACTGTTTTTT,CAQVGGANREKLFF
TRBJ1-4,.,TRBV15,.,TGTGCCACCAGCAGACAAGCCAGGGCTACTAATGAAAAACTGTTTTTT,CATSRQARATNEKLFF
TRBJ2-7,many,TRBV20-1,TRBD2,TGCAGTGCTAGAGGGAAGCGGGAGGACTCCTACGAGCAGTACTTC,CSARGKREDSYEQYF
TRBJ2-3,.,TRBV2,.,TGTGCCAGCGTGGAGTCGGGGGGCTCTGGTACAGATACGCAGTATTTT,CASVESGGSGTDTQYF
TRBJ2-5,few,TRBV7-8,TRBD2,TGTGCCGCCGGCGGGAGTGCTGAGACCCAGTACTTC,CAAGGSAETQYF
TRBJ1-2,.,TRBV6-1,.,TGTGCCAGCAGGGAAAGGGATGAGGACTATGGCTACACCTTC,CASRERDEDYGYTF
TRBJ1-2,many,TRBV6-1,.,TGTGCCAGCACCGCCTCGTTGGGTACCCATGGCTACACCTTC,CASTASLGTHGYTF
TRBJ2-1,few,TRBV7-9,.,TGTGCCAGCAGCTTAGGAGTGAGGTTTGAGTTCTTC,CASSLGVRFEFF
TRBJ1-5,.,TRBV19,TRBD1,TGTGCCAGTAGCGACAGGGGATATCAGCCCCAGCATTTT,CASSDRGYQPQHF
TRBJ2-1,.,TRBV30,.,TGTGCCTGGAGTCGGGTTGAGGGAGTTGCTGAGCAGTTCTTC,CAWSRVEGVAEQFF